The T cell receptor beta chain under discussion was sequenced for a study of blood T cell repertoires in COVID-19. Study-wide background: Specimens from acute and convalescent COVID-19 originated in the United States, Italy and Spain.

Clones were read by immunoSEQ multiplex PCR, and TCRdb kept only the in-frame ones, dropping some. The table lists about 240,000 clones, 82% of them singletons. Germline V gene data show CDR1 as LGHDT and CDR2 as YNNKEL (reference sequence). V dropped 1 base and J dropped 4; count of bases not matched to a gene: 4. The CDR3 spans 15 residues. This sequence was found in a woman aged 55 to 70 with active or convalescent COVID-19. The V call is TRBV3-1 (or the pseudogene TRBV3-2), the J call TRBJ1-2, with TRBD1 matching 9 bases. Sequenced: peripheral blood. CDR3 in DNA: TGTGCCAGCAGCCAAGGCTTGGGACAGGGCTATGGCTACACCTTC. This encodes CASSQGLGQGYGYTF.